This entry lists 3 T cell receptor beta chains sequenced from one sample in a study of blood T cells in healthy people across ages. Through a sample-barcoded 5' primer and a J-beta primer mix, a second PCR was run for about 6 to 11 cycles. Each CDR3 protein gets one entry after TCRdb re-called the 5' RACE reads with MiXCR. Of roughly 1,300,000 distinct CDR3 sequences in the sample, roughly 60% were seen once. The specimen was blood. The receptors derive from a man aged 18 to 30 in good health.

There are many counts of this clonotype. The chain recombines TRBV6-5 with TRBJ2-3; D ambiguous. The V end lost 8 bases, the J end lost 4 bases, and 7 bases lay between the germline ends. CDR1 MNHEY and CDR2 SVGAGI come from the germline V gene. The CDR3 spans 11 residues. The CDR3 DNA is TGTGCCAGCCGATACGCAGATACGCAGTATTTT. This encodes CASRYADTQYF.

This chain connects TRBV6-2 or TRBV6-3 to TRBJ2-1, with D perhaps TRBD1 or TRBD2 (6 bases each). Germline values: CDR1 MNHEY, CDR2 SVGEGT. The germline V and J ends were trimmed by 5 bases and 8 bases, with 10 bases remaining between them. The length of the CDR3 is 12 residues. CDR3 in amino acids: CASSRGAHEQFF. CDR3 DNA: TGTGCCAGCAGTAGGGGGGCCCATGAGCAGTTCTTC.

This clonotype was observed a few times. The J gene is TRBJ2-5, the V gene TRBV12-3 or TRBV12-4; D uncertain. The CDR3 length is 13 residues. V shed 5 bases and J shed 5 bases, with 12 bases lying between them. In DNA, the CDR3 is TGTGCCAGCAGTATGACGATGGAGGAGACCCAGTACTTC. Translating gives CASSMTMEETQYF.